This T cell receptor beta chain was sequenced for a study of identical twins. A template switching step contributed a universal primer site, while unique molecular identifiers were present in the cDNA. One entry per CDR3 protein results from TCRdb running MiXCR on the 5' RACE reads. There are approximately 410,000 distinct CDR3 sequences in the sample; about a fifth occur only once, and roughly 12% lies in the top ten. The CDR3 is 15 amino acids. Trimming removed 1 base from V and 1 base from J, with 10 bases in between. Germline assignment: CDR1 MNHEY and CDR2 SVGAGI. This clonotype has at least ten counts.

The sample taken for sequencing was naive T cells sorted from blood. The origin of this receptor is a man aged 50-60 years in good health. The chain employs TRBV6-5 and TRBJ2-5, with D tentatively TRBD1 (6 bases). The CDR3 nucleotides are TGTGCCAGCAGTTACTTCCCGACAGGCCAAGAGACCCAGTACTTC. Translation: CASSYFPTGQETQYF.